This TCR beta chain is drawn from a study of cytomegalovirus exposure and HLA in healthy donors (dated by TCRdb to the late 2010s). About the full investigation: An earlier analysis of roughly 570 of the donors reported 276 Gb of sequence data and approximately 120 million unique TCR beta sequences obtained from around 170 million T cells. An early release covering over 500 HLA-typed donors comprised roughly 300 gigabases of sequencing data and around 85 million unique TCR sequences. The genetic ancestry cluster associated with self-reported Caucasian donors included around four fifths of the roughly 390 genotyped donors. The study aimed to test whether cataloging public T cell receptors could reveal signatures of past pathogen exposure. Using immunosequencing, the study profiled T cell repertoires from fewer than 700 subjects and related those repertoires to cytomegalovirus serostatus. In addition to the first cohort of 500 to 850 subjects, a separate validation cohort of approximately 120 different subjects was used. High-throughput TCR immunosequencing, statistical association of individual TCRs with disease status, and machine learning were combined to predict cytomegalovirus infection status. A later analysis re-examined previously published TCR beta repertoires from more than 650 donors and added high-resolution HLA genotyping to investigate patterns of TCR occurrence. Rather than using new phenotypic data, the later analysis identified candidate immune exposures from TCR beta sequences and from how often those sequences occurred across donors. An earlier analysis of more than 450 of the donors used high-throughput TCR beta sequencing to judge whether each TCR beta V gene segment behaved as functional or pseudogenic. Donor age, sex, ethnicity and CMV serostatus were collected together with the repertoire data. A later genetic analysis took genome-wide SNP genotypes for about 55% of the 666 donors and used that subset as a discovery cohort. All discovery cohort repertoires had been generated using a single sequencing platform. Class I and class II HLA loci were covered by the typing at four-digit resolution. Typing coverage differed by locus: A, B, C, DRB1 and DQB1 were typed in roughly 620-630 donors, DQA1 in roughly 500, DPA1 in 606, and DPB1 in 400 to 480. Because of strong linkage in the cohort, four to six DR-DQ haplotypes were treated as single units for association and clustering. Across under 500 genotyped donors of the cohort, an average of roughly 200,000 unique TCR beta nucleotide sequences per donor were sequenced, and about a sixth of those sequences were non-productive. Broader findings and caveats from the paper: A further reported finding was that TCR beta sequences accurately predicted the HLA-A and HLA-B alleles for most subjects in the first cohort. The presence/absence analyses assumed that sequencing depth was roughly uniform across donors, and that assumption may not be true. A later genetic analysis associated a missense DCLRE1C variant with V-gene and J-gene trimming of TCR beta chains, and an independent cohort replicated the association. Strong co-occurrence of HLA alleles, especially DR and DQ, made assigning TCR associations to individual alleles difficult. According to a later analysis, TCR association rates differed among HLA loci, with DRB1 alleles showing the most associated TCRs and HLA-C alleles showing the fewest. The study listed 150 to 200 TCR beta chains as associated with cytomegalovirus. According to the authors, the approach could potentially be generalized to other disease states and immunological phenotypes. Because counts were too low, roughly 17 rarely observed V segments, including chromosome 9 orphons, were left out of the earlier analysis of some 640 of the donors. Across donors, most TCR sequences were observed very rarely, whereas some public TCRs were present in many individuals. Linkage disequilibrium might explain the correlated functional status among segregating V segments, but an unknown experimental factor could not be ruled out. According to a later genetic analysis, donors in an Asian-associated ancestry cluster had fewer N-insertions in productive TCRs than the approximately 700-donor mean. CMV serostatus was the only immune exposure information available for the cohort. A cluster of highly shared sequence variants was judged likely to be a technical artifact of the sequencing pipeline. Broadly in line with IMGT annotations, most TCR beta V segments showed up in productive rearrangements about 87% or about 30% of the time in an earlier analysis of several hundred of the donors. Most CMV-associated TCR beta chains appeared to be HLA-restricted in a later analysis, and the HLA associations seemed to be driven largely by CMV exposure. In a later analysis, HLA-associated TCR beta chains were found to be more clonally expanded and to have lower generation probabilities than equally common non-associated chains. The 87-base-pair reads could not distinguish some IMGT-functional V segments, including TRBV6-2 and TRBV6-3, so those segments were excluded. Cytomegalovirus status was reported to be diagnosed by the classifier with high specificity and sensitivity in both the original and validation cohorts. A later analysis associated 15,000 to 20,000 TCR beta sequences with specific HLA alleles at a false discovery rate of 0.05. Several of the top co-occurrence clusters appeared to be linked to parvovirus B19, influenza, CMV and Epstein-Barr virus, according to a later analysis. In this cohort, only TCR beta chains were sequenced, and detectable features were limited by the absence of alpha or paired-chain data. In vitro tests confirmed that a few of the cytomegalovirus-associated TCR beta chains recognize cytomegalovirus antigens. Because some donors lacked HLA typing at each locus, the association tests relied only on the typed subset.

Trimming costs V 2 bases and J 5 bases, and their ends lie 7 bases apart. The CDR3 runs 13 amino acids, cysteine and phenylalanine included. The retained sequence is limited to the CDR3, 39 bases, with the frame set at the first base. From the germline V gene, CDR1 is SGHNT and CDR2 is YENEEA. The cohort was made up of 666 healthy bone marrow donors. At the time of sampling, every cohort member was nominally healthy, though immune exposures that went unrecorded were likely present. The donor was CMV seropositive and was included in the group of some 290 seropositive cohort members. A peripheral blood sample was provided by each donor, and peripheral blood mononuclear cells were used for TCR beta sequencing. The Qiagen DNeasy Blood Extraction Kit was used to extract genomic DNA from the blood cell samples. Turning to this clone: Its recognized antigen is unknown. No much larger clonotype is one base removed from it; base qualities were not supplied.

The library was obtained by the immunoSEQ multiplex PCR assay. A mixture of 60 forward primers for TCR Vbeta segments and 13 reverse primers for TCR Jbeta segments was used in the multiplex PCR. Amplification of the CDR3 region of rearranged TCR beta genes was performed with a multiplex PCR assay on genomic DNA. On the Illumina HiSeq System, the amplified TCR beta libraries were sequenced as 87-base-pair reads. The paper's processing steps were these. A later analysis tallied 75 million to 95 million unique TCR beta chains across the approximately 670 repertoires, and about 12 million of those chains were shared by two or more donors. To remove PCR and sequencing errors, raw reads were error-corrected and collapsed into unique sequences using a nearest-neighbor algorithm that merged closely related sequences. To assign V, D and J gene segments, CDR3 sequences were aligned to IMGT reference sequences. Each retained sequence needed at least a six-nucleotide match to both a V gene segment and a J gene segment. Rearrangements were classified as productive when the CDR3 lacked stop codons and remained in frame with V and J, and all other rearrangements were classified as non-productive. CDR3 was defined by IMGT convention, running from the second conserved V-encoded cysteine to the conserved J-encoded phenylalanine. In an earlier analysis of around 600 of the donors, sequences lacking an unambiguous match to a single V gene segment were excluded. In an earlier analysis of approximately 590 of the donors, a V segment was called functional when productive rearrangements were above 56.7%, and segregating when the standard deviation between donors exceeded 5%. To diagnose cytomegalovirus status from the catalog of TCR beta chain sequences, a statistical classification framework was built. A later analysis assigned V and J genes by comparing TCR nucleotide sequences with IMGT/GENE-DB human TR gene sequences. In a later analysis, CDR3 sequences and most-parsimonious VDJ recombination scenarios were assigned using the TCRdist pipeline. In a later analysis, every TCR beta chain was defined by the combination of its CDR3 amino acid sequence and its V-gene family, and reads without a unique V-gene family were dropped. A later analysis removed roughly 590 highly shared, low-generation-probability nucleotide sequences to deal with suspected cross-contamination and a sequencing artifact. In a later analysis, a clonal expansion index was calculated for each public chain from normalized within-repertoire ranks of inferred template counts. In a later analysis, generation probabilities were computed with a VDJ recombination model fitted to out-of-frame rearrangements, and the resulting probabilities were checked against IGoR. Hypergeometric tests were used in a later analysis to score TCR-TCR, TCR-HLA and TCR-CMV co-occurrence, with a repertoire-size bias correction applied to the TCR pairs. In a later analysis, false discovery rates were estimated by permuting HLA or CMV assignments 20 times. In a later analysis, co-occurring TCRs were grouped using DBSCAN, and TCRdist sequence similarity was added for clustering within HLA-allele-positive subsets. For co-occurrence clustering, repertoires with fewer than 30,000 or more than 120,000 public chains were excluded, along with roughly 5 repertoires with anomalous nucleotide sharing. Held by TCRdb, this immuneACCESS table contains in-frame sequences only and omits some clones. Under half of the omission traces to an unresolved V gene where checked; the cause of the rest is unknown. D and trimming were read from the DNA, whereas the V and J calls and clone size are those reported in that table. For this sample there are some 100,000 clones; roughly four fifths appear just once. Clones ranked in the top ten supply around 14% of the sample.

The sequence is built from TRBV11-3 and TRBJ2-1, with the D gene uncertain. This TCR was sampled from a male donor in good health and CMV-seropositive. Sequenced material: PBMCs. DNA sequence: TGTGCCAGCAGCTTAAACAGAAACAATGAGCAGTTCTTC. This gives the protein CASSLNRNNEQFF. Reference TRBV11-3 and TRBJ2-1 genes cover what lies past the CDR3, so the full variable domain is EAGVVQSPRYKIIEKKQPVAFWCNPISGHNTLYWYLQNLGQGPELLIRYENEEAVDDSQLPKDRFSAERLKGVDSTLKIQPAELGDSAVYLCASSLNRNNEQFFGPGTRLTVL.